The 21 T cell receptor beta chains presented below share a single source sample, sequenced in a study of shared clonotypes between healthy human individuals. TCRdb's copy holds only in-frame clones and misses some; the assay was immunoSEQ multiplex PCR. The repertoire includes about 520,000 clones, around 96% of them detected once, and about 0.06% sits in the top ten. Sequenced: naive CD4+ T cells sorted from blood. The subset denotes: CD45RA+ positively selected. These receptors were collected from a young woman in good health.

On this clone itself: Other DNA sequences in this specimen translate into the identical CDR3. The chain carries TRBV2 and TRBJ2-7, with D hard to call. Per the germline V gene, CDR1 is SNHLY and CDR2 is FYNNEI. V lost 8 bases and J 1 base, leaving 6 bases between the germline ends. This CDR3 spans 11 amino acids. CDR3 in amino acids: CASSVSYEQYF. In nucleotides, the CDR3 is TGTGCCAGCTCGGTTTCCTACGAGCAGTACTTC.

In DNA, the CDR3 is TGCGCCAGCAGATCTATCCGGACCTACGAAGCAGGGTCTACTCTAGATACGCAGTATTTT. Translated, it gives CASRSIRTYEAGSTLDTQYF. V usage is TRBV4-1 and J usage is TRBJ2-3, with D perhaps matching TRBD1 (5 bases). Deletions cut 6 bases from V and 5 bases from J, with 33 bases between. Germline V gives CDR1 MGHRA, CDR2 YSYEKL. The CDR3 is made up of 20 amino acids.

CDR3 loop: CASSLFIRGARTGELFF. DNA of the CDR3: TGTGCCAGCAGCTTGTTTATTAGAGGGGCCAGAACCGGGGAGCTGTTTTTT. The V gene is TRBV5-6, the J gene TRBJ2-2, with D perhaps assigned TRBD1 or TRBD2 (5 bases each). The CDR3 runs 17 residues. The germline gives CDR1 SGHDT, CDR2 YYEEEE. V was shortened by 1 base and J by 5 bases, with 18 bases between the two germline ends. The whole variable domain, remainder taken from reference TRBV5-6 and TRBJ2-2, is DAGVTQSPTHLIKTRGQQVTLRCSPKSGHDTVSWYQQALGQGPQFIFQYYEEEERQRGNFPDRFSGHQFPNYSSELNVNALLLGDSALYLCASSLFIRGARTGELFFGEGSRLTVL.

The chain combines TRBV28 with TRBJ2-1; D gene uncertain. This CDR3 contains 12 residues. Germline CDR1 and CDR2: MDHEN and SYDVKM. V was pared by 6 bases and J by 7 bases, with 10 bases between. CDR3 in amino acids: CASRRIWNEQFF. As DNA, the CDR3 is TGTGCCAGCAGAAGAATCTGGAATGAGCAGTTCTTC.

The chain couples TRBV30 to TRBJ2-7, with TRBD1 matching over 7 bases. V lost 0 bases, J lost 4 bases, and 12 bases stayed unmatched. The CDR3 is made up of 16 amino acids. Germline lookup yields CDR1 GTSNPN and CDR2 SVGIG (reference sequence). CDR3 in DNA: TGTGCCTGGAGTGTTAAAACAGGGGTCATAGTATACGAGCAGTACTTC. Translated: CAWSVKTGVIVYEQYF.

V gene TRBV28 combines with J gene TRBJ2-7; 7 positions match TRBD1. The germline V gene encodes CDR1 MDHEN and CDR2 SYDVKM. The ends lost 3 bases at V and 5 bases at J; junction bases unmatched: 4. The CDR3 loop spans 13 amino acids. In DNA, the CDR3 is TGTGCCAGCAGTTTTTACACAGGGGACGAGCAGTACTTC. This codes for CASSFYTGDEQYF.

The chain employs TRBV5-1 and TRBJ2-7; TRBD2 matches at 7 bases. The CDR3 runs to 15 residues. The germline V gene encodes CDR1 SGHRS and CDR2 YFSETQ. Trimming removed 4 bases from V and 5 bases from J; junction bases left unmatched: 12. The CDR3 DNA reads as TGCGCCAGCAGCCACGTGGCGGGAGCAATCGACGAGCAGTACTTC. The encoded protein is CASSHVAGAIDEQYF.

This chain uses TRBV19 with TRBJ2-1, with D maybe TRBD2 (6 bases). This CDR3 has 14 residues. Trimming took 6 bases from V and 2 from J, leaving 11 bases between them. Per germline, CDR1 LNHDA and CDR2 SQIVND (reference sequence). The CDR3 is CASRAGTPYNEQFF. CDR3 bases: TGTGCCAGTAGAGCCGGGACTCCCTACAATGAGCAGTTCTTC.

The chain has TRBV18 and TRBJ2-5, with 7 bases matching TRBD2. The J call may be faulty, since TRBJ2-7 better matches the DNA end. Germline values: CDR1 KGHSH, CDR2 LQKENI. This CDR3 has 14 residues. The DNA for the CDR3 is TGTGCCAGCTCACCAGGCGGGAGTAGGTACGAGCAGTACTTC. Translating it yields CASSPGGSRYEQYF.

CDR3 loop: CASSPSGITDTQYF. The CDR3 DNA sequence: TGTGCCAGCAGCCCTAGCGGGATAACAGATACGCAGTATTTT. The chain employs TRBV5-6 and TRBJ2-3, with TRBD2 identical over 9 bases. The germline CDR1 and CDR2 sequences are SGHDT and YYEEEE. V was clipped by 4 bases and J by 3 bases; unmatched bases: 3. The CDR3 runs 14 residues.

The rearrangement joins TRBV27 to TRBJ2-3; TRBD1 might be the D (6 bases). The CDR3 is 12 amino acids. V lost 7 bases and J 8 bases, leaving 13 bases between the germline ends. Germline V gene data show CDR1 as MNHEY and CDR2 as SMNVEV (reference sequence). CDR3 residues: CASTPTGPTQYF. DNA of the CDR3: TGTGCCAGCACCCCGACAGGACCTACGCAGTATTTT.

The chain links TRBV5-4 to TRBJ1-1; 10 bases agree with TRBD1. V trimming: 0 bases; J trimming: 7 bases; junction bases outside the gene matches: 3. The CDR3 is 14 amino acids. Looked up from germline, CDR1 is SGHNT and CDR2 is YYREEE (reference sequence). CDR3 DNA sequence: TGTGCCAGCAGCTTGGGGGGACAGGGGCGTGAAGCTTTCTTT. It translates to CASSLGGQGREAFF.

The CDR3 loop is CAWSGTIKETQYF. CDR3 sequence (DNA): TGTGCCTGGAGCGGGACCATCAAAGAGACCCAGTACTTC. The gene calls are TRBV30 and TRBJ2-5, with D perhaps matching TRBD1 or TRBD2 (5 bases each). Germline CDR1 and CDR2: GTSNPN and SVGIG (reference sequence). V lost 3 bases and J lost 3, with 11 bases in between. The CDR3 has 13 amino acids. Together with reference TRBV30 and TRBJ2-5, the CDR3 gives the full variable domain: SQTIHQWPATLVQPVGSPLSLECTVEGTSNPNLYWYRQAAGRGLQLLFYSVGIGQISSEVPQNLSASRPQDRQFILSSKKLLLSDSGFYLCAWSGTIKETQYFGPGTRLLVL.

This sequence joins TRBV6-5 and TRBJ2-5; no definite D call. The J call may be incorrect, as the DNA end agrees better with TRBJ2-7. CDR1 and CDR2 from the germline V gene are MNHEY and SVGAGI. The CDR3 contains 13 residues. CDR3 sequence: CASTSGPQYEQYF. DNA for the CDR3: TGTGCCAGCACCTCCGGGCCACAATACGAGCAGTACTTC.

J is TRBJ1-1 and V is TRBV15, with D tentatively TRBD1 (5 bases). Trimming took 4 bases from V and 2 from J, leaving 14 bases between them. The V gene's germline CDR1 is LNHNV and CDR2 YYDKDF (reference sequence). This CDR3 contains 15 residues. The chain's CDR3 is CATSKGRGFNTEAFF. CDR3 sequence (DNA): TGTGCCACCAGCAAAGGGCGGGGCTTTAACACTGAAGCTTTCTTT.

CDR3 residues: CASSLQGLGEAFF. CDR3 nucleotides: TGTGCCAGCAGCCTTCAAGGTTTAGGTGAAGCTTTCTTT. The rearrangement links TRBV14 to TRBJ1-1; the D is unclear. Germline V gene data show CDR1 as SGHDN and CDR2 as FVKESK. The CDR3 totals 13 residues. Trimming removed 4 bases from V and 7 bases from J, with 13 bases in between.

This sequence joins TRBV7-3 and TRBJ2-1; a weak D match, TRBD1 (5 bases). Germline lookup yields CDR1 SGHTA and CDR2 FQGTGA. The V gene lost 1 base and the J gene lost 0 bases, with 10 bases spanning the gap. The CDR3 length is 16 residues. In nucleotides, the CDR3 is TGTGCCAGCAGCTTAAACCAGGGAAGCTCCTACAATGAGCAGTTCTTC. Translated, it gives CASSLNQGSSYNEQFF.

J is TRBJ2-1 and V is TRBV5-1; 12 bases map to TRBD2. Per germline, CDR1 SGHRS and CDR2 YFSETQ. V gave up 4 bases and J gave up 6 bases; unmatched junction bases: 17. This CDR3 is 19 amino acids long. The CDR3 sequence is CASSHRTGRTSGIGNEQFF. The CDR3, as DNA: TGCGCCAGCAGCCATCGGACAGGTAGGACTAGCGGGATAGGCAATGAGCAGTTCTTC.

This sequence joins TRBV14 and TRBJ2-1; 8 nucleotides match TRBD2. From germline, CDR1 is SGHDN and CDR2 FVKESK. There are 18 residues in the CDR3. The V and J ends lost 0 bases and 6 bases, in that order; junction bases with no gene match: 13. CDR3 residues: CASSQDRGGIWMGNEQFF. DNA for the CDR3: TGTGCCAGCAGCCAAGATCGCGGGGGGATCTGGATGGGCAATGAGCAGTTCTTC.

V usage is TRBV15 and J usage is TRBJ1-4; D is undetermined. Trimming shortened V by 0 bases and J by 8 bases, and 16 bases separated the two germline ends. This CDR3 has 16 amino acids. Germline assignment: CDR1 LNHNV and CDR2 YYDKDF (reference sequence). Here the CDR3 reads CATSRDPGPGNEKLFF. CDR3 coding DNA: TGTGCCACCAGCAGAGATCCCGGGCCGGGTAACGAAAAACTGTTTTTT.

The genes are TRBV15 and TRBJ1-5; D uncertain. Germline lookup yields CDR1 LNHNV and CDR2 YYDKDF (reference sequence). Trimming pared 0 bases from V and 11 bases from J, leaving 17 bases between. This CDR3 has 15 amino acids. The CDR3 loop reads CATSRDMVTRESQHF. DNA for the CDR3: TGTGCCACCAGCAGAGATATGGTGACTCGGGAGTCCCAGCATTTT.